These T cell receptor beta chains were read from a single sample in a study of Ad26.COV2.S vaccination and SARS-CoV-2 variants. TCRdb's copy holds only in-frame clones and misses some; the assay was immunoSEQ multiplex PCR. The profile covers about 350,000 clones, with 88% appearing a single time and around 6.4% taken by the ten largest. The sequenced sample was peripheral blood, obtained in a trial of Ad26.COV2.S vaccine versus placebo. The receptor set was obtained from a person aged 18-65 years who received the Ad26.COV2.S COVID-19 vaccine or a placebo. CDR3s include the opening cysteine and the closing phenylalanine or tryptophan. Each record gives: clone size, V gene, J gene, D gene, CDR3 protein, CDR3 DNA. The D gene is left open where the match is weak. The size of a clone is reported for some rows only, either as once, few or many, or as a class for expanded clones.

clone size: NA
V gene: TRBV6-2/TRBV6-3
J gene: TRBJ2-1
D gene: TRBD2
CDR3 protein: CASSFGVSGTLQFF
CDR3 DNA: TGTGCCAGCAGTTTCGGGGTAAGCGGGACGTTGCAGTTCTTC

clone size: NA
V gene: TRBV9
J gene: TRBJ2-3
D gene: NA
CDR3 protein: CASSVVGGWGTDTQYF
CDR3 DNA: TGTGCCAGCAGCGTAGTAGGGGGATGGGGCACAGATACGCAGTATTTT

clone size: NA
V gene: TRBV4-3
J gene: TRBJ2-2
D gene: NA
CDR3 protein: CASSQVSTTGELFF
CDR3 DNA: TGCGCCAGCAGCCAGGTTAGCACCACCGGGGAGCTGTTTTTT

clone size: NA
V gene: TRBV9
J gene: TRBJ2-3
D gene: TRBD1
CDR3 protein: CASSVQGAPDTQYF
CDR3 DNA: TGTGCCAGCAGCGTTCAGGGGGCGCCGGATACGCAGTATTTT

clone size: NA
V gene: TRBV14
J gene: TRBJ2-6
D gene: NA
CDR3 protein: CASSQDNTTGANVLTF
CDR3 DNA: TGTGCCAGCAGCCAAGATAATACAACTGGGGCCAACGTCCTGACTTTC

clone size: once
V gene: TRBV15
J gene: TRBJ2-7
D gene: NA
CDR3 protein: CATSRDSSGTYEQYF
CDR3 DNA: TGTGCCACCAGCAGAGATTCTAGTGGGACGTACGAGCAGTACTTC

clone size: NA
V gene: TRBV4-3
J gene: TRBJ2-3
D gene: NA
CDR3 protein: CASSPSGTRSTDTQYF
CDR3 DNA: TGCGCCAGCAGCCCTTCCGGGACACGGAGTACAGATACGCAGTATTTT

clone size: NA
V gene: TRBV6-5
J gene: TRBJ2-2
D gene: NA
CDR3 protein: CASSYGTPNTGELFF
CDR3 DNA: TGTGCCAGCAGTTACGGGACCCCGAACACCGGGGAGCTGTTTTTT

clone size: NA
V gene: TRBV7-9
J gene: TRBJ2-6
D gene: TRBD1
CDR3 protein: CASSYTGAGANVLTF
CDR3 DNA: TGTGCCAGCAGCTACACAGGGGCTGGGGCCAACGTCCTGACTTTC

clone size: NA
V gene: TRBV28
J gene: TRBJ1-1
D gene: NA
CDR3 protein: CASSLRGGLGTEAFF
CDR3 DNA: TGTGCCAGCAGCCTCCGGGGGGGTCTCGGGACTGAAGCTTTCTTT

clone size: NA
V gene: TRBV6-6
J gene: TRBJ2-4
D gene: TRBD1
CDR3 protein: CASSRHETGSMNIQYF
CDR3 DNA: TGTGCCAGCAGTCGACATGAGACAGGGTCCATGAACATTCAGTACTTC